Presented here are 7 T cell receptor beta chains from one specimen sequenced in a study of CD8 T cells in ankylosing spondylitis. One entry per CDR3 protein results from TCRdb running MiXCR on the 5' RACE reads. The sample records roughly 400,000 distinct CDR3 sequences, 20% to 25% being singletons. Notes on the study in general: Characteristic of ankylosing spondylitis blood, it appeared, was a TCR beta motif comprising 7 to 9 highly homologous variants.

No antigens are known for them. Sequences were obtained from blood, either unsorted or a sorted T cell fraction (not recorded which). These receptor sequences come from a male donor with ankylosing spondylitis.

J is TRBJ2-1 and V is TRBV29-1; D is unresolved. V gave up 5 bases and J gave up 1 base, with 6 bases separating them. This CDR3 is built from 12 residues. CDR1 and CDR2 from the germline V gene are SQVTM and ANQGSEA. The DNA of the CDR3 is TGCAGCGTTAGATCTTCCTACAATGAGCAGTTCTTC. Translation: CSVRSSYNEQFF.

The J gene is TRBJ1-1, the V gene TRBV29-1, with 7 positions matching TRBD1. CDR1 and CDR2 (germline): SQVTM, ANQGSEA. Trimming removed 7 bases from V and 0 bases from J; junction bases left unmatched: 5. This CDR3 has 13 residues. CDR3 sequence: CSGDREMNTEAFF. DNA for the CDR3: TGCAGCGGAGACAGGGAAATGAACACTGAAGCTTTCTTT.

This chain links TRBV4-3 with TRBJ1-3, with no clear D. Germline assignment: CDR1 LGHNA and CDR2 YSLEER. The CDR3 is 14 amino acids. The V end lost 1 base, the J end lost 0 bases, and 4 bases lay between the germline ends. The CDR3 sequence is CASSQGPSGNTIYF. In nucleotides, the CDR3 is TGCGCCAGCAGCCAAGGTCCCTCTGGAAACACCATATATTTT.

This rearrangement joins TRBV6-5 to TRBJ2-1; a weak D match, TRBD2 (6 bases). The V end was cut by 7 bases, the J end by 9 bases, with 10 bases between. Per the germline V gene, CDR1 is MNHEY and CDR2 is SVGAGI. The CDR3 runs 11 residues. The CDR3 region has the DNA TGTGCCAGCACGGGGGTAGGTGAGCAGTTCTTC. Residues: CASTGVGEQFF.

This clonotype was seen more than once but under ten times. The chain is built from TRBV2 and TRBJ2-2; D uncertain. Deletions cut 0 bases from V and 0 bases from J, with 11 bases between. CDR1 and CDR2 from the germline V gene are SNHLY and FYNNEI. The CDR3 consists of 17 residues. The CDR3 loop reads CASSEASLAANTGELFF. The CDR3 DNA reads as TGTGCCAGCAGTGAAGCATCGCTGGCCGCGAACACCGGGGAGCTGTTTTTT.

This clonotype has only a few counts. The rearrangement joins TRBV7-6 to TRBJ2-2; 7 bases line up with TRBD2. The germline V gene has CDR1 SGHVS and CDR2 FNYEAQ. Germline trimming cut 7 bases from V and 3 bases from J; bases unmatched to any gene: 5. There are 14 residues in the CDR3. CDR3 in amino acids: CASTRGGDTGELFF. Written as DNA, the CDR3 is TGTGCCAGCACTCGGGGAGGGGACACCGGGGAGCTGTTTTTT.

V gene TRBV2 combines with J gene TRBJ2-5; a weak D match, TRBD2 (5 bases). CDR3 length: 16 amino acids. V lost 3 bases to trimming and J lost 4 bases, with 18 bases between them. Germline CDR1 SNHLY, CDR2 FYNNEI. DNA for the CDR3: TGTGCCAGCAGTGATGTCGAACTAGTCAGAAGAGAGACCCAGTACTTC. Encoded protein: CASSDVELVRRETQYF. The full variable domain, completed using reference TRBV2 and TRBJ2-5, is EPEVTQTPSHQVTQMGQEVILRCVPISNHLYFYWYRQILGQKVEFLVSFYNNEISEKSEIFDDQFSVERPDGSNFTLKIRSTKLEDSAMYFCASSDVELVRRETQYFGPGTRLLVL.